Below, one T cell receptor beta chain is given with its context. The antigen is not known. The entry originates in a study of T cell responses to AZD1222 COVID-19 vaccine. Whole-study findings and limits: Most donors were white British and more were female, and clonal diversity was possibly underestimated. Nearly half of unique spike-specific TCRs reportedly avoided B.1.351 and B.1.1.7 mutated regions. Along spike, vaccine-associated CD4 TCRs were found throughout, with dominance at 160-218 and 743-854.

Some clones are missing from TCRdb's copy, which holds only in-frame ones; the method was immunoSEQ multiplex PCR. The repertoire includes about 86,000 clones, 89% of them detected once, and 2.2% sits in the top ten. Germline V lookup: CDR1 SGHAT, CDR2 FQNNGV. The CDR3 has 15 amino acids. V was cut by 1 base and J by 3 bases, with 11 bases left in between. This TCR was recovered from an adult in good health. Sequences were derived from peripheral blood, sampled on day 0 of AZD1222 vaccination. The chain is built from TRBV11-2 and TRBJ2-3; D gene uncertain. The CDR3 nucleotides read TGTGCCAGCAGCTTAGCTTTCTTACGTACAGATACGCAGTATTTT. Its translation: CASSLAFLRTDTQYF.